This entry lists 25 T cell receptor beta chains sequenced from one sample in a study of Tregs in tolerant kidney transplant recipients. Profiled with immunoSEQ multiplex PCR; TCRdb holds only in-frame clones, not every one. The table has some 74,000 clones, approximately 90% seen once. Material: Tregs from blood, obtained before the transplant. The receptors derive from a human donor who received a combined kidney and bone marrow transplant.

The rearrangement links TRBV7-9 to TRBJ2-1; 9 bases agree with TRBD2. J was trimmed by 3 bases and V by 1 base; bases with no gene match: 4. CDR1 is SEHNR, CDR2 FQNEAQ, per germline (reference sequence). The CDR3 consists of 16 residues. The CDR3 nucleotides are TGTGCCAGCAGCTTAGGGAGCGGGAGGTTCTACAATGAGCAGTTCTTC. This codes for CASSLGSGRFYNEQFF.

This chain connects TRBV2 to TRBJ1-5; weak D call: TRBD1 (5 bases). CDR3 length: 14 amino acids. The germline gives CDR1 SNHLY, CDR2 FYNNEI. Trimming took off 6 bases at V and 2 bases at J, with 11 bases between the two ends. The CDR3 DNA sequence: TGTGCCAGCAGCGGGACGCAGGGCAATCAGCCCCAGCATTTT. Its protein product is CASSGTQGNQPQHF.

This chain joins TRBV19 and TRBJ1-5, with D unclear. The CDR3 spans 15 residues. Germline V CDR1 and CDR2: LNHDA, SQIVND (reference sequence). V was trimmed by 3 bases and J by 9 bases, leaving 18 bases between them. CDR3 DNA sequence: TGTGCCAGTAGTATCGGTGGGCAGGTTAAGTTGCCCCAGCATTTT. This encodes CASSIGGQVKLPQHF.

V gene TRBV19 combines with J gene TRBJ2-4, with D perhaps matching TRBD2 (5 bases). The CDR3 loop spans 14 amino acids. The V and J ends lost 10 bases and 6 bases respectively, with 19 bases between them. Germline assignment: CDR1 LNHDA and CDR2 SQIVND (reference sequence). The CDR3 DNA reads TGTGCCACCAAAGTACCCGGGGAAAGAAACATTCAGTACTTC. This sequence encodes CATKVPGERNIQYF.

The chain uses TRBV7-9 and TRBJ2-1; 11 positions match TRBD2. V trimming: 3 bases; J trimming: 7 bases; junction bases outside the gene matches: 5. CDR1 is SEHNR and CDR2 is FQNEAQ in the germline V gene (reference sequence). The CDR3 sequence is 15 residues long. The CDR3 region is CASSLGSGRGNEQFF. The CDR3, as DNA: TGTGCCAGCAGCTTGGGTAGCGGGAGGGGGAATGAGCAGTTCTTC.

The chain has TRBV30 and TRBJ2-1; 9 bases fit TRBD2. V lost 3 bases to trimming and J lost 6 bases; unmatched junction nucleotides: 6. The germline V gene has CDR1 GTSNPN and CDR2 SVGIG (reference sequence). This CDR3 has 14 residues. The CDR3 reads CAWRKAGGFNEQFF. The CDR3 nucleotides are TGTGCCTGGAGGAAGGCGGGAGGGTTCAATGAGCAGTTCTTC.

As regards this clone: Different DNA sequences within this sample yield the same CDR3. This rearrangement joins TRBV5-6 to TRBJ1-1, with a possible D match to TRBD1 (6 bases). The CDR3 is 15 amino acids. Deletions cut 3 bases from V and 2 bases from J, with 14 bases between. The V gene's germline CDR1 is SGHDT and CDR2 YYEEEE. CDR3 DNA: TGTGCCAGCAGCTCACCGGGACAACTTAACACTGAAGCTTTCTTT. Its translation is CASSSPGQLNTEAFF.

Concerning this clone: This same CDR3 is encoded by further DNA sequences in the sample. CDR3 region: CAISEGDGQAKLFF. Written as DNA, the CDR3 is TGTGCCATCAGTGAGGGGGATGGACAGGCAAAGCTGTTTTTT. The V call is TRBV10-3, the J call TRBJ1-4; 7 bases agree with TRBD1. This CDR3 is 14 amino acids long. V lost 2 bases, J lost 14 bases, and 11 bases stayed unmatched. Germline V CDR1 and CDR2: ENHRY, SYGVKD.

The rearrangement uses TRBV7-3 and TRBJ2-1; TRBD1 matches 9 bases. Germline-derived CDR1 and CDR2 are SGHTA and FQGTGA. Trimming took 4 bases from V and 5 from J; bases not matched to a gene: 3. This CDR3 has 14 amino acids. The DNA for the CDR3 is TGTGCCAGCAGCTCGGACAGGGGCCACAATGAGCAGTTCTTC. Its protein is CASSSDRGHNEQFF.

The chain has TRBV29-1 and TRBJ2-5; 14 nucleotides align to TRBD2. From germline, CDR1 is SQVTM and CDR2 ANQGSEA. V lost 7 bases to trimming and J lost 5 bases; unmatched junction nucleotides: 12. The CDR3 totals 16 residues. The CDR3 is CSGTRLAGGPQETQYF. The CDR3 DNA follows: TGCAGCGGCACCAGACTAGCGGGAGGGCCGCAGGAGACCCAGTACTTC.

CDR3 in amino acids: CASSGTGGGNEQFF. CDR3 DNA: TGTGCCAGCAGCGGGACAGGGGGAGGCAATGAGCAGTTCTTC. The chain combines TRBV9 with TRBJ2-1, with 10 positions matching TRBD1. V lost 3 bases to trimming and J lost 6 bases; unmatched junction nucleotides: 3. The CDR3 contains 14 residues. The germline CDR1 and CDR2 sequences are SGDLS and YYNGEE.

V usage is TRBV12-5 and J usage is TRBJ2-5; D remains ambiguous. V was shortened by 6 bases and J by 4 bases, with 9 bases between the two germline ends. CDR1 and CDR2 (germline): LGHNT, FRNRAP. The CDR3 is made up of 12 amino acids. The CDR3, as DNA: TGTGCTAGTGGCTCCACTTTAGAGACCCAGTACTTC. It is translated as CASGSTLETQYF. The full variable domain, in which reference TRBV12-5 and TRBJ2-5 provide the parts outside the CDR3, is DARVTQTPRHKVTEMGQEVTMRCQPILGHNTVFWYRQTMMQGLELLAYFRNRAPLDDSGMPKDRFSAEMPDATLATLKIQPSEPRDSAVYFCASGSTLETQYFGPGTRLLVL.

V usage is TRBV4-1 and J usage is TRBJ2-3; the match to TRBD1 covers 9 bases. Germline V CDR1 and CDR2: MGHRA, YSYEKL. The CDR3 is 16 residues long. V lost 3 bases to trimming and J lost 0 bases; unmatched junction nucleotides: 4. DNA for the CDR3: TGCGCCAGCAGCCAGGGGACAGGGTCTAGCACAGATACGCAGTATTTT. Translation gives CASSQGTGSSTDTQYF.

The V and J genes are TRBV28 and TRBJ2-1; 13 nucleotides match TRBD2. CDR3 length: 17 residues. Germline CDR1 reads MDHEN; CDR2 reads SYDVKM. Trimming cost V 5 bases and J 8 bases; bases outside gene matches: 12. CDR3 nucleotide sequence: TGTGCCAGCAGTAAAACTTTACTAGCGGGAGGGCCAGATGAGCAGTTCTTC. Translation: CASSKTLLAGGPDEQFF.

This clone came up once. The V call is TRBV27, the J call TRBJ2-7, with 9 positions matching TRBD2. Per the germline V gene, CDR1 is MNHEY and CDR2 is SMNVEV (reference sequence). The V and J ends lost 0 bases and 3 bases, in that order; junction bases with no gene match: 3. This CDR3 has 15 amino acids. The CDR3 region has the DNA TGTGCCAGCAGTTTATCGCGGGGGGGCCTCTACGAGCAGTACTTC. Translation gives CASSLSRGGLYEQYF.

The chain has TRBV9 and TRBJ2-1, with a weak D call TRBD2 (6 bases). The CDR3 loop spans 14 amino acids. Between the trimmed V and J ends, which lost 0 bases and 10 bases, there was a span of 14 bases. The V gene's germline CDR1 is SGDLS and CDR2 YYNGEE. The CDR3 sequence is CASSVAGTPMEQFF. Written as DNA, the CDR3 is TGTGCCAGCAGCGTAGCCGGGACTCCCATGGAGCAGTTCTTC.

The chain combines TRBV5-4 with TRBJ2-2; D is possibly TRBD2 (6 bases). The CDR3 totals 14 residues. Per the germline V gene, CDR1 is SGHNT and CDR2 is YYREEE (reference sequence). V shed 4 bases and J shed 5 bases, with 12 bases lying between them. CDR3 protein: CASSLPGLTGELFF. Here the CDR3 DNA reads TGTGCCAGCAGCCTTCCGGGACTGACCGGGGAGCTGTTTTTT.

CDR3 sequence reads: CASSNMNTGELFF. The CDR3 DNA sequence: TGTGCCAGCAGTAACATGAACACCGGGGAGCTGTTTTTT. The rearrangement uses TRBV28 and TRBJ2-2; D is unresolved. Trimming cost V 5 bases and J 1 base, with 5 bases left between them. This CDR3 is 13 amino acids long. Germline V gene sequence: CDR1 MDHEN, CDR2 SYDVKM.

This clone was found a few times. The CDR3 protein is CASSYSLEEGHTQYF. The CDR3 DNA is TGTGCCAGCAGTTACTCTCTTGAGGAGGGCCATACGCAGTATTTT. The chain carries TRBV6-5 and TRBJ2-3; a possible D gene is TRBD2 (6 bases). Trimming pared 0 bases from V and 7 bases from J, leaving 14 bases between. The germline V gene encodes CDR1 MNHEY and CDR2 SVGAGI. The CDR3 loop spans 15 amino acids.

This chain connects TRBV23-1 to TRBJ2-6; D perhaps matches TRBD1 (6 bases). TRBV23-1 is assigned to the ORF class and has an uncertain function. Trimming pared 0 bases from V and 0 bases from J, leaving 15 bases between. CDR3 size: 19 residues. The CDR3 here is CASSQSTGSGDSGANVLTF. As DNA, the CDR3 is TGCGCCAGCAGTCAATCAACAGGGAGTGGGGACTCTGGGGCCAACGTCCTGACTTTC.

V usage is TRBV5-1 and J usage is TRBJ2-5; TRBD1 matches at 11 bases. The DNA end lines up better with TRBJ2-7; the J call may be wrong. Germline CDR1 SGHRS, CDR2 YFSETQ. This CDR3 contains 16 residues. This CDR3 is CASSFTGTGGFHEQYF. The CDR3 DNA sequence: TGCGCCAGCAGCTTTACTGGGACAGGGGGTTTCCACGAGCAGTACTTC.

CDR3 sequence: CAISESSAIGGYTF. The DNA for the CDR3 is TGTGCCATCAGTGAGTCATCAGCCATCGGAGGCTACACCTTC. V and J are TRBV10-3 and TRBJ1-2, with unresolved D. The CDR3 has 14 amino acids. CDR1 and CDR2 from the germline V gene are ENHRY and SYGVKD. The ends were cut back, 0 bases at V and 8 bases at J, with 13 bases in the middle.

A single count supports this clone. The chain recombines TRBV4-3 with TRBJ2-5; tentatively, D is TRBD2 (6 bases). The V end was cut by 1 base, the J end by 4 bases, with 13 bases between. Looked up from germline, CDR1 is LGHNA and CDR2 is YSLEER. The CDR3 spans 15 residues. The CDR3 sequence: CASSQGRERGETQYF. CDR3 nucleotides: TGCGCCAGCAGCCAAGGCCGGGAGAGAGGAGAGACCCAGTACTTC.

The chain couples TRBV19 to TRBJ2-1, with no clear D. The germline CDR1 and CDR2 sequences are LNHDA and SQIVND (reference sequence). There are 15 residues in the CDR3. V lost 5 bases and J 0 bases, leaving 11 bases between the germline ends. This CDR3 reads CASSPTGSSYNEQFF. CDR3 sequence (DNA): TGTGCCAGTAGTCCTACGGGTTCCTCCTACAATGAGCAGTTCTTC.

V gene TRBV28 combines with J gene TRBJ2-7; D may correspond to TRBD1 or TRBD2 (5 bases each). Germline V CDR1 and CDR2: MDHEN, SYDVKM. The V end lost 2 bases, the J end lost 5 bases, and 7 bases lay between the germline ends. CDR3 length: 12 residues. As DNA, the CDR3 is TGTGCCAGCAGTTTAAGAGGGGACGAGCAGTACTTC. It translates to CASSLRGDEQYF.